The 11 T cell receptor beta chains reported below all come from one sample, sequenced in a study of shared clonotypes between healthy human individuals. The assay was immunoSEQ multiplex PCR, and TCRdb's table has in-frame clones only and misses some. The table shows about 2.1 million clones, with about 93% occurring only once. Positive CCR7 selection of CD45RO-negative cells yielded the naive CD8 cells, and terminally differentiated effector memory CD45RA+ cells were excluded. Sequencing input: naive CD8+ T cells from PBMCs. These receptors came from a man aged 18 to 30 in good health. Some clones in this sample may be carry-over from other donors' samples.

Here the CDR3 reads CASSGRDTNYGYTF. The CDR3 bases are TGTGCCAGCAGCGGCCGGGACACTAACTATGGCTACACCTTC. The chain employs TRBV5-6 and TRBJ1-2; D is perhaps TRBD1 (6 bases). This CDR3 is 14 amino acids long. V was cut by 4 bases and J by 0 bases, with 10 bases left in between. Germline loops: CDR1 SGHDT, CDR2 YYEEEE.

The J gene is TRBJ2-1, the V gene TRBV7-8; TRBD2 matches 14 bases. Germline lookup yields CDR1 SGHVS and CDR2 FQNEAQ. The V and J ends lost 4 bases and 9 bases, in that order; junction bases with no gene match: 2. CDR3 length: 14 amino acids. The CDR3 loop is CASSWGLAGVEQFF. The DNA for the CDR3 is TGTGCCAGCAGCTGGGGACTAGCGGGAGTTGAGCAGTTCTTC. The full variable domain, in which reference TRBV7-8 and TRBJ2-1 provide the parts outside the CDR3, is GAGVSQSPRYKVAKRGQDVALRCDPISGHVSLFWYQQALGQGPEFLTYFQNEAQLDKSGLPSDRFFAERPEGSVSTLKIQRTQQEDSAVYLCASSWGLAGVEQFFGPGTRLTVL.

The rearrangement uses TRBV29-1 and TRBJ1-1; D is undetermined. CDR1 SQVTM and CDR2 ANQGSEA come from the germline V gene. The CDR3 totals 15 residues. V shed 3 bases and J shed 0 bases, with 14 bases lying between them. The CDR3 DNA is TGCAGCGTTGACGCATTTTCCCCTTTGAACACTGAAGCTTTCTTT. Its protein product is CSVDAFSPLNTEAFF.

The CDR3 here is CASSDSVYSNQPQHF. As DNA, the CDR3 is TGCGCCAGCAGTGACAGTGTTTATAGCAATCAGCCCCAGCATTTT. The chain has TRBV10-2 and TRBJ1-5, with D unclear. The V end lost 3 bases, the J end lost 0 bases, and 9 bases lay between the germline ends. In germline, CDR1 is WSHSY, CDR2 SAAADI. CDR3 size: 15 residues.

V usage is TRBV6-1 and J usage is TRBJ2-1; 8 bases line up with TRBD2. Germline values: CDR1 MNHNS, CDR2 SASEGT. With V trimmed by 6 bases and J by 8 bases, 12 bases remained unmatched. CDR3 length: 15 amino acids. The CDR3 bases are TGTGCCAGCAGCTCCCACCTCGCGGGAGGTTATGAGCAGTTCTTC. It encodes CASSSHLAGGYEQFF.

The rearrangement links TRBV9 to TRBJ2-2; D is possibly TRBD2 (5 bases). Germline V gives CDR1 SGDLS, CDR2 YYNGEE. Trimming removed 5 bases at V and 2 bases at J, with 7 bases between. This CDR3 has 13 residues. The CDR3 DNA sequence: TGTGCCAGCAGGGGAGAAAACACCGGGGAGCTGTTTTTT. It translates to CASRGENTGELFF.

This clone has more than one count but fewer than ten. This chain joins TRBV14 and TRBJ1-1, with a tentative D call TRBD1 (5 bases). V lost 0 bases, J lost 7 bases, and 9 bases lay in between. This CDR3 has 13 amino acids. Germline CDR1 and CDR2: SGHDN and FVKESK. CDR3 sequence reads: CASSQDRGDEAFF. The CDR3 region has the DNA TGTGCCAGCAGCCAAGATCGGGGGGATGAAGCTTTCTTT.

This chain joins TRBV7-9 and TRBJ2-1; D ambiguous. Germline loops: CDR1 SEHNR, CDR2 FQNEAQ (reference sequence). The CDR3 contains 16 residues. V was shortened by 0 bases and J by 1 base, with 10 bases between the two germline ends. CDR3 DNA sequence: TGTGCCAGCAGCTTAGCGGCCGCCCCTTCCTACAATGAGCAGTTCTTC. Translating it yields CASSLAAAPSYNEQFF.

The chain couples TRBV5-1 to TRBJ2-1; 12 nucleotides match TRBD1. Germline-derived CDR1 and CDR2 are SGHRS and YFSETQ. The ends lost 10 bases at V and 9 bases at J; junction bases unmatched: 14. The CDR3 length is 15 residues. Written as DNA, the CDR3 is TGCGCCTCTGAGGGCTCGGGACAGGGGGCGCGTGAGCAGTTCTTC. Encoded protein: CASEGSGQGAREQFF.

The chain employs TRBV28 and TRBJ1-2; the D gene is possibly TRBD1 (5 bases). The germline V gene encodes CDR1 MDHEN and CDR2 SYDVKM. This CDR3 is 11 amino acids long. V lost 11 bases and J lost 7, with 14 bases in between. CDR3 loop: CAEGASSGYTF. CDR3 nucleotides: TGTGCCGAAGGGGCTTCGAGTGGCTACACCTTC.

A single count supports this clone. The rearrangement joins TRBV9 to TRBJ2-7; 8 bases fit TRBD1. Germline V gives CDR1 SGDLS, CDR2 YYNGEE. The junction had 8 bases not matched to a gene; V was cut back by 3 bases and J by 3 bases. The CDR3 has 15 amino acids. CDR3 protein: CASSGRQGSGYEQYF. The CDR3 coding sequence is TGTGCCAGCAGCGGACGACAGGGGTCGGGCTACGAGCAGTACTTC.